Below, 19 T cell receptor beta chains from the same sample are listed, as sequenced in a study of control samples from healthy donors and cancer patients (dated by TCRdb to 2020 to 2021). Libraries were built with the immunoSEQ multiplex PCR assay. TCRdb obtained this table from immuneACCESS and retained in-frame rearrangements with V and J assigned. These tables miss some clones; where compared with another copy, unresolved V genes account for less than half of the shortfall, and the remainder is unexplained. Present in this sample are around 130,000 clones, less than 95% of which were seen just once. Clones ranked in the top ten supply approximately 9% of the sample. The specimen sequenced was blood. The receptor set was obtained from a man in his late teens or twenties in good health.

The chain links TRBV6-4 to TRBJ2-4; 9 bases are a match to TRBD1. The CDR3 extends over 15 amino acids. The germline gives CDR1 MRHNA, CDR2 SNTAGT. The V and J ends lost 3 bases and 8 bases, in that order; junction bases with no gene match: 8. Written as DNA, the CDR3 is TGTGCCAGCAGTGAGACAGGGGGATCTGGGGACATTCAGTACTTC. Its translation is CASSETGGSGDIQYF.

This chain connects TRBV2 to TRBJ1-5; TRBD1 agrees at 7 bases. V lost 0 bases to trimming and J lost 7 bases; unmatched junction nucleotides: 6. The CDR3 extends over 15 amino acids. The germline V gene has CDR1 SNHLY and CDR2 FYNNEI. The CDR3 region is CASSEAQGGQQPQHF. DNA of the CDR3: TGTGCCAGCAGTGAAGCGCAGGGGGGACAGCAGCCCCAGCATTTT.

The V call is TRBV27, the J call TRBJ2-2; TRBD1 is a possible D gene (5 bases). Germline V gives CDR1 MNHEY, CDR2 SMNVEV (reference sequence). This CDR3 is 16 amino acids long. Trimming removed 3 bases at V and 4 bases at J, with 15 bases between. CDR3 sequence: CASSFHVTGATGELFF. CDR3 in DNA: TGTGCCAGCAGTTTCCACGTAACTGGGGCCACCGGGGAGCTGTTTTTT.

This chain uses TRBV4-1 with TRBJ2-3, with D possibly TRBD2 on 5 matching bases. The CDR3 totals 15 residues. V lost 0 bases to trimming and J lost 4 bases, with 11 bases between them. CDR1 is MGHRA, CDR2 YSYEKL, per germline. In DNA form, the CDR3 reads TGCGCCAGCAGCCAAGACCGCTACGGGGCAGATACGCAGTATTTT. Its translation: CASSQDRYGADTQYF.

This clone was counted a few times. The V call is TRBV18, the J call TRBJ1-1; D ambiguous. V lost 1 base and J 1 base, leaving 7 bases between the germline ends. The V gene's germline CDR1 is KGHSH and CDR2 LQKENI. CDR3 length: 14 amino acids. CDR3 protein: CASSPQASNTEAFF. CDR3 in DNA: TGTGCCAGCTCACCACAGGCCTCGAACACTGAAGCTTTCTTT.

This rearrangement joins TRBV21-1 to TRBJ1-1. TRBV21-1 is a pseudogene. This CDR3 has 15 residues. The CDR3 loop reads CASSKDESGNTEAFF. In DNA, the CDR3 is TGTGCCAGCAGCAAAGATGAGTCGGGGAACACTGAAGCTTTCTTT.

V gene TRBV3-1 (or the pseudogene TRBV3-2) combines with J gene TRBJ2-1, with D perhaps assigned TRBD1 or TRBD2 (5 bases each). Germline assignment: CDR1 LGHDT and CDR2 YNNKEL (reference sequence). Trimming shortened V by 1 base and J by 5 bases, and 9 bases separated the two germline ends. This CDR3 region has 14 residues. This CDR3 is CASSQAGANNEQFF. The CDR3 bases are TGTGCCAGCAGCCAAGCCGGGGCGAACAATGAGCAGTTCTTC.

This CDR3 reads CASSLDLISGANVLTF. The CDR3 DNA reads TGTGCCAGCAGCTTAGACCTTATCTCTGGGGCCAACGTCCTGACTTTC. The chain carries TRBV7-9 and TRBJ2-6; D call uncertain. Germline CDR1 SEHNR, CDR2 FQNEAQ (reference sequence). Trimming shortened V by 1 base and J by 0 bases, and 7 bases separated the two germline ends. CDR3 length equals 16 residues.

This rearrangement joins TRBV7-2 to TRBJ1-1; the D is unclear. The V gene's germline CDR1 is SGHTA and CDR2 FQGNSA. The length of the CDR3 is 14 residues. V shed 1 base and J shed 7 bases, with 13 bases lying between them. The CDR3 nucleotides are TGTGCCAGCAGCTTAGTAATTGGTGGGAATGAAGCTTTCTTT. Amino acid sequence: CASSLVIGGNEAFF.

This chain joins TRBV7-9 and TRBJ2-5; the D is unclear. CDR1 is SEHNR, CDR2 FQNEAQ, per germline (reference sequence). The CDR3 length is 13 residues. Trimming stripped 1 base from V and 1 base from J, with 4 bases between. CDR3 loop: CASSLVGQETQYF. In DNA, the CDR3 is TGTGCCAGCAGCTTAGTAGGCCAAGAGACCCAGTACTTC.

This chain uses TRBV28 with TRBJ1-1; 12 positions match TRBD1. Trimming took 6 bases from V and 4 from J; bases not matched to a gene: 3. The length of the CDR3 is 14 residues. Germline-derived CDR1 and CDR2 are MDHEN and SYDVKM. The CDR3: CASSTGQGATEAFF. The CDR3 nucleotides read TGTGCCAGCAGCACGGGACAGGGGGCCACTGAAGCTTTCTTT.

The rearrangement joins TRBV9 to TRBJ2-1; maybe TRBD2 (6 bases). Germline CDR1 SGDLS, CDR2 YYNGEE. The CDR3 consists of 16 residues. V lost 3 bases, J lost 0 bases, and 13 bases lay in between. The CDR3 bases are TGTGCCAGCAGCGGGGGCGGGGCGAGCTCCTACAATGAGCAGTTCTTC. Its protein product is CASSGGGASSYNEQFF. The whole variable domain, filled in from reference TRBV9 and TRBJ2-1, reads DSGVTQTPKHLITATGQRVTLRCSPRSGDLSVYWYQQSLDQGLQFLIQYYNGEERAKGNILERFSAQQFPDLHSELNLSSLELGDSALYFCASSGGGASSYNEQFFGPGTRLTVL.

The genes are TRBV7-6 and TRBJ2-1, with 9 positions matching TRBD1. The CDR3 is made up of 16 amino acids. V trimming: 0 bases; J trimming: 5 bases; junction bases outside the gene matches: 5. Germline CDR1 SGHVS, CDR2 FNYEAQ. CDR3: CASSLAVGQGDNEQFF. CDR3 DNA sequence: TGTGCCAGCAGCTTAGCCGTGGGACAGGGCGACAATGAGCAGTTCTTC.

This sequence joins TRBV29-1 and TRBJ1-3, with D perhaps matching TRBD1 (6 bases). The length of the CDR3 is 13 residues. Germline lookup yields CDR1 SQVTM and CDR2 ANQGSEA. Deletions cut 7 bases from V and 1 base from J, with 11 bases between. CDR3 protein: CSAQGGSGNTIYF. The CDR3, as DNA: TGCAGCGCTCAAGGGGGGTCTGGAAACACCATATATTTT.

J is TRBJ1-4 and V is TRBV10-2, with a tentative D call TRBD1 (5 bases). Germline V CDR1 and CDR2: WSHSY, SAAADI. Between the trimmed V and J ends, which lost 3 bases and 8 bases, there was a span of 16 bases. The length of the CDR3 is 15 residues. The CDR3 DNA sequence: TGCGCCAGCAGTGAAACGGGACGGGGTGAGGAAAAACTGTTTTTT. Translation: CASSETGRGEEKLFF.

This clone was seen just once. The V and J genes are TRBV4-1 and TRBJ2-1; 10 bases fit TRBD2. Trimming at V came to 3 bases and at J to 2 bases, leaving 7 bases not matched to a gene. CDR1 and CDR2 (germline): MGHRA, YSYEKL. The CDR3 sequence is 17 residues long. CDR3 residues: CASSHRPLAGAYNEQFF. Written as DNA, the CDR3 is TGCGCCAGCAGCCATCGACCCCTAGCGGGGGCCTACAATGAGCAGTTCTTC.

The chain combines TRBV15 with TRBJ2-7, with D maybe TRBD2 (6 bases). The ends were cut back, 5 bases at V and 1 base at J, with 9 bases in the middle. The CDR3 extends over 13 amino acids. Germline CDR1 reads LNHNV; CDR2 reads YYDKDF (reference sequence). The chain's CDR3 is CATSGAGSYEQYF. The CDR3 DNA sequence: TGTGCCACCAGCGGGGCGGGGTCCTACGAGCAGTACTTC.

The chain joins TRBV3-1 (or the pseudogene TRBV3-2) to TRBJ2-5; 12 bases fit TRBD2. With 6 bases clipped from V and 4 bases from J, the junction kept 6 bases outside the gene matches. The CDR3 contains 15 residues. Germline values: CDR1 LGHDT, CDR2 YNNKEL (reference sequence). CDR3 nucleotide sequence: TGTGCCAGCAGTCCTAGCGGGGGGGCGGGAGAGACCCAGTACTTC. This codes for CASSPSGGAGETQYF.

V gene TRBV4-1 combines with J gene TRBJ1-1; 9 bases line up with TRBD1. The germline V gene has CDR1 MGHRA and CDR2 YSYEKL. The trim removed 2 bases at V and 4 bases at J, leaving 5 bases unmatched. This CDR3 is built from 15 residues. As DNA, the CDR3 is TGCGCCAGCAGCCAACCGGGACAGGGTGTCACTGAAGCTTTCTTT. The encoded protein is CASSQPGQGVTEAFF.